This T cell receptor beta chain stems from a study of beta chain features in type 1 diabetes. The authors reverse transcribed all of the isolated RNA, so sequencing captured expressed TCRB transcripts. Sequencing used immunoSEQ multiplex PCR; TCRdb keeps in-frame clones, though not all of them. In the table there are 350,000 or so clones, less than 20% of which are singletons. The ends lost 4 bases at V and 5 bases at J; junction bases unmatched: 7. CDR1 and CDR2 (germline): SGHVS, FQNEAQ. CDR3 size: 15 residues. There was one heparinised blood draw per donor, averaging around 0.11 L. Sorting that relied on CD45RO/CCR7/CD25/CD127/CD95/CD27 yielded CD4+ naive, central memory, regulatory and stem cell-like memory cells. Each of the sorted populations had a purity greater than 98%.

Material: naive CD4+ T cells from blood. The chain couples TRBV7-8 to TRBJ2-7; 11 bases line up with TRBD1. This clonotype was sampled from a woman aged 18-30 years in good health. CDR3 loop: CASSYPGQGGNEQYF. Here the CDR3 DNA reads TGTGCCAGCAGCTATCCGGGACAGGGGGGTAACGAGCAGTACTTC.